These 13 T cell receptor beta chains were sequenced from one sample in a study of blood T cell repertoires in COVID-19. Produced via immunoSEQ multiplex PCR; TCRdb's table is partial and in-frame only. This table has some 220,000 clones, around 81% appearing once. Sequencing was carried out using peripheral blood. These receptors were obtained from a woman aged 55-75 years with acute or convalescent COVID-19.

This clone was seen more than once but under ten times. The V call is TRBV19, the J call TRBJ1-2; D is undetermined. V lost 9 bases and J 0 bases, leaving 14 bases between the germline ends. The CDR3 runs 14 residues. The germline CDR1 and CDR2 sequences are LNHDA and SQIVND (reference sequence). The DNA of the CDR3 is TGTGCCAGCACTGCGGGCGCTACTAACTATGGCTACACCTTC. This translates into CASTAGATNYGYTF.

The chain has TRBV20-1 and TRBJ2-5, with D possibly TRBD2 on 5 matching bases. CDR3 length: 11 amino acids. Germline V gene sequence: CDR1 DFQATT, CDR2 SNEGSKA (reference sequence). The V end was cut by 6 bases, the J end by 5 bases, with 10 bases between. CDR3 bases: TGCAGTGCGCTAGCTCTCGAGACCCAGTACTTC. Its translation: CSALALETQYF.

This rearrangement joins TRBV6-6 to TRBJ2-6, with 9 nucleotides matching TRBD1. J was trimmed by 2 bases and V by 5 bases; bases with no gene match: 7. Per germline, CDR1 MNHNY and CDR2 SVGAGI (reference sequence). The CDR3 is 17 residues long. The CDR3 is CASSQQQGAAGANVLTF. CDR3 in DNA: TGTGCCAGCAGTCAACAACAGGGGGCGGCTGGGGCCAACGTCCTGACTTTC.

The rearrangement joins TRBV18 to TRBJ2-1; 11 bases align to TRBD2. Germline loops: CDR1 KGHSH, CDR2 LQKENI. The V and J ends lost 5 bases and 8 bases, in that order; junction bases with no gene match: 14. The CDR3 consists of 17 residues. CDR3: CASSSSPLAGALDEQFF. The DNA of the CDR3 is TGTGCCAGCTCATCAAGCCCACTAGCGGGGGCTTTGGATGAGCAGTTCTTC.

The CDR3 DNA reads TGTGCCAGCAGTTTTCTTCCTCTGCGGGGGCCCCAGCATTTT. It specifies CASSFLPLRGPQHF. V usage is TRBV28 and J usage is TRBJ1-5; D is unclear. The CDR3 extends over 14 amino acids. Germline-derived CDR1 and CDR2 are MDHEN and SYDVKM. Trimming left V 3 bases short and J 9 bases short, with 15 bases between. Filled out from reference TRBV28 and TRBJ1-5, the complete variable domain reads DVKVTQSSRYLVKRTGEKVFLECVQDMDHENMFWYRQDPGLGLRLIYFSYDVKMKEKGDIPEGYSVSREKKERFSLILESASTNQTSMYLCASSFLPLRGPQHFGDGTRLSIL.

V gene TRBV19 combines with J gene TRBJ1-5; D is unclear. Trimming left V 6 bases short and J 6 bases short, with 12 bases between. This CDR3 has 13 amino acids. Germline assignment: CDR1 LNHDA and CDR2 SQIVND (reference sequence). The CDR3 protein is CASSLERAQPQHF. The CDR3 region has the DNA TGTGCCAGTAGCCTGGAGAGGGCTCAGCCCCAGCATTTT. The complete variable domain, with remaining parts taken from reference TRBV19 and TRBJ1-5, reads DGGITQSPKYLFRKEGQNVTLSCEQNLNHDAMYWYRQDPGQGLRLIYYSQIVNDFQKGDIAEGYSVSREKKESFPLTVTSAQKNPTAFYLCASSLERAQPQHFGDGTRLSIL.

The gene calls are TRBV7-2 and TRBJ2-7; no definite D call. The CDR3 runs to 13 residues. The germline CDR1 and CDR2 sequences are SGHTA and FQGNSA. The ends were cut back, 0 bases at V and 2 bases at J, with 5 bases in the middle. This CDR3 is CASSLALTYEQYF. The DNA for the CDR3 is TGTGCCAGCAGCTTAGCCCTTACCTACGAGCAGTACTTC. Drawing the rest from reference TRBV7-2 and TRBJ2-7, the complete variable domain is GAGVSQSPSNKVTEKGKDVELRCDPISGHTALYWYRQSLGQGLEFLIYFQGNSAPDKSGLPSDRFSAERTGGSVSTLTIQRTQQEDSAVYLCASSLALTYEQYFGPGTRLTVT.

The chain couples TRBV15 to TRBJ2-1; 11 bases fit TRBD1. Germline V gene data show CDR1 as LNHNV and CDR2 as YYDKDF (reference sequence). V was pared by 5 bases and J by 4 bases, with 1 base of the junction left unmatched. The CDR3 runs to 14 residues. CDR3 region: CATSGQGAYNEQFF. The CDR3 DNA is TGTGCCACCAGCGGACAGGGGGCTTACAATGAGCAGTTCTTC. Based on the CDR3 plus reference TRBV15 and TRBJ2-1, the full variable domain is DAMVIQNPRYQVTQFGKPVTLSCSQTLNHNVMYWYQQKSSQAPKLLFHYYDKDFNNEADTPDNFQSRRPNTSFCFLDIRSPGLGDTAMYLCATSGQGAYNEQFFGPGTRLTVL.

This sequence joins TRBV2 and TRBJ1-1; 10 bases match TRBD1. The CDR3 extends over 15 amino acids. Trimming removed 6 bases from V and 7 bases from J; junction bases left unmatched: 11. Germline assignment: CDR1 SNHLY and CDR2 FYNNEI. The CDR3 protein is CASRFDRGRGSEAFF. In DNA, the CDR3 is TGTGCCAGCAGATTTGACAGGGGGCGAGGAAGTGAAGCTTTCTTT. Complete variable domain (other parts from reference TRBV2 and TRBJ1-1): EPEVTQTPSHQVTQMGQEVILRCVPISNHLYFYWYRQILGQKVEFLVSFYNNEISEKSEIFDDQFSVERPDGSNFTLKIRSTKLEDSAMYFCASRFDRGRGSEAFFGQGTRLTVV.

The CDR3 DNA is TGTGCCTGGAGTTTCCCCGGACAGGCAGCCTATGGCTACACCTTC. Its protein product is CAWSFPGQAAYGYTF. The genes are TRBV30 and TRBJ1-2, with 7 bases identical to TRBD1. CDR1 is GTSNPN, CDR2 SVGIG, per germline (reference sequence). J gave up 4 bases and V 2 bases, and 10 bases lay outside the gene matches. The CDR3 is made up of 15 amino acids.

Concerning this clone itself: This clone may be a read error of a much larger clone one base away. Other DNA sequences within the sample encode an identical CDR3. V gene TRBV28 combines with J gene TRBJ2-2, with D perhaps TRBD1 (6 bases). Germline V gives CDR1 MDHEN, CDR2 SYDVKM. V shed 6 bases and J shed 0 bases, with 8 bases lying between them. The CDR3 contains 14 residues. DNA of the CDR3: TGTGCCAGCAGCTGGACAGCGAACACCGGGGAGCTGTTTTTT. Translating gives CASSWTANTGELFF.

The chain couples TRBV18 to TRBJ2-5, with D maybe TRBD1 (6 bases). Per the germline V gene, CDR1 is KGHSH and CDR2 is LQKENI. Trimming took off 4 bases at V and 1 base at J, with 7 bases between the two ends. The CDR3 totals 13 residues. The CDR3 DNA reads TGTGCCAGCTCACGAGGGGGCCAAGAGACCCAGTACTTC. Translating it yields CASSRGGQETQYF.

The rearrangement links TRBV6-2 or TRBV6-3 to TRBJ2-2, with 13 bases matching TRBD2. This CDR3 spans 21 amino acids. With V trimmed by 0 bases and J by 4 bases, 14 bases remained unmatched. The germline V gene encodes CDR1 MNHEY and CDR2 SVGEGT. This CDR3 reads CASSYSGQGGTSGVRTGELFF. The CDR3 DNA sequence: TGTGCCAGCAGTTACTCTGGACAGGGAGGGACTAGCGGGGTTCGCACCGGGGAGCTGTTTTTT.